This is a list of T cell receptor beta chains from one sample in a study of T cell responses to AZD1222 COVID-19 vaccine. The method was immunoSEQ multiplex PCR; TCRdb's version includes in-frame clones alone and lacks a portion of them. This sample yields 90,000 or so clones, of which about 92% are seen a single time; approximately 5.3% belongs to the top ten. This material consisted of peripheral blood, taken 28 days after the second AZD1222 dose. These receptors originate from an adult who received the AZD1222 COVID-19 vaccine. Each CDR3 is given with its conserved first and last residue. D genes are given only for firm matches. Size is omitted from some rows. Given values are once, few, many or a class for expanded clones.

abundance: NA; v_gene: TRBV6-2/TRBV6-3; j_gene: TRBJ2-2; d_gene: NA; CDR3aa: CASSYWVSRELFF; CDR3nt: TGTGCCAGCAGTTATTGGGTGAGCCGGGAGCTGTTTTTT
abundance: NA; v_gene: TRBV12-3/TRBV12-4; j_gene: TRBJ1-1; d_gene: NA; CDR3aa: CASSSGGNTEAFF; CDR3nt: TGTGCCAGCAGCTCTGGCGGAAACACTGAAGCTTTCTTT
abundance: NA; v_gene: TRBV9; j_gene: TRBJ2-2; d_gene: TRBD2; CDR3aa: CASSPRTSPNTGELFF; CDR3nt: TGTGCCAGCAGCCCGAGGACTAGCCCGAACACCGGGGAGCTGTTTTTT
abundance: NA; v_gene: TRBV7-9; j_gene: TRBJ2-7; d_gene: NA; CDR3aa: CASSLEYEQYF; CDR3nt: TGTGCCAGCAGCTTAGAATACGAGCAGTACTTC
abundance: few; v_gene: TRBV4-1; j_gene: TRBJ1-2; d_gene: NA; CDR3aa: CASSLNDRLDYGYTF; CDR3nt: TGCGCCAGCAGCCTGAATGACAGGCTCGACTATGGCTACACCTTC
abundance: once; v_gene: TRBV7-2; j_gene: TRBJ2-1; d_gene: TRBD2; CDR3aa: CASSLLGRLAGGNEQFF; CDR3nt: TGTGCCAGCAGCTTATTGGGTCGACTAGCGGGGGGCAATGAGCAGTTCTTC
abundance: few; v_gene: TRBV5-1; j_gene: TRBJ1-1; d_gene: NA; CDR3aa: CASSLLGISRQPALNTEAFF; CDR3nt: TGCGCCAGCAGCCTTTTAGGAATTTCCCGACAGCCAGCATTGAACACTGAAGCTTTCTTT
abundance: NA; v_gene: TRBV10-1; j_gene: TRBJ2-5; d_gene: NA; CDR3aa: CASSEENQETQYF; CDR3nt: TGCGCCAGCAGTGAGGAGAACCAAGAGACCCAGTACTTC
abundance: NA; v_gene: TRBV5-1; j_gene: TRBJ2-1; d_gene: NA; CDR3aa: CASSLAVIQGIIVRREQFF; CDR3nt: TGCGCCAGCAGCTTGGCCGTGATCCAAGGGATCATCGTCAGGCGTGAGCAGTTCTTC
abundance: NA; v_gene: TRBV7-9; j_gene: TRBJ2-2; d_gene: NA; CDR3aa: CASSLVSVLDGGKLFF; CDR3nt: TGTGCCAGCAGCTTAGTATCTGTGTTGGACGGCGGGAAGCTGTTTTTT
abundance: NA; v_gene: TRBV7-2; j_gene: TRBJ2-1; d_gene: NA; CDR3aa: CASSLTYAVDNEQFF; CDR3nt: TGTGCCAGCAGCTTAACATACGCTGTGGACAATGAGCAGTTCTTC
abundance: NA; v_gene: TRBV27; j_gene: TRBJ2-7; d_gene: NA; CDR3aa: CASSFGQSYEQYF; CDR3nt: TGTGCCAGCAGTTTCGGACAGTCCTACGAGCAGTACTTC
abundance: NA; v_gene: TRBV3-1/TRBV3-2; j_gene: TRBJ1-3; d_gene: NA; CDR3aa: CASSQETGGRNTIYF; CDR3nt: TGTGCCAGCAGCCAAGAGACCGGCGGTCGAAACACCATATATTTT
abundance: NA; v_gene: TRBV4-1; j_gene: TRBJ1-2; d_gene: TRBD1; CDR3aa: CASSRSGTAYGYTF; CDR3nt: TGCGCCAGCAGCCGATCCGGGACAGCGTATGGCTACACCTTC
abundance: NA; v_gene: TRBV6-6; j_gene: TRBJ1-2; d_gene: NA; CDR3aa: CASSRSLSGENFYGYTF; CDR3nt: TGTGCCAGCAGCCGATCCCTAAGCGGGGAGAACTTTTATGGCTACACCTTC
abundance: NA; v_gene: TRBV15; j_gene: TRBJ2-3; d_gene: NA; CDR3aa: CATSRGSGSTDTQYF; CDR3nt: TGTGCCACCAGCAGAGGTTCAGGTAGCACAGATACGCAGTATTTT
abundance: NA; v_gene: TRBV12-5; j_gene: TRBJ2-3; d_gene: TRBD2; CDR3aa: CASGLGTAGVDTQYF; CDR3nt: TGTGCTAGTGGTTTGGGCACTGCGGGGGTGGATACGCAGTATTTT
abundance: NA; v_gene: TRBV27; j_gene: TRBJ2-7; d_gene: NA; CDR3aa: CASSSDISYEQYF; CDR3nt: TGTGCCAGCAGTTCGGACATCAGCTACGAGCAGTACTTC
abundance: NA; v_gene: TRBV7-9; j_gene: TRBJ2-2; d_gene: TRBD2; CDR3aa: CASSPAGGPNTGELFF; CDR3nt: TGTGCCAGCAGCCCAGCGGGGGGACCGAACACCGGGGAGCTGTTTTTT
abundance: NA; v_gene: TRBV30; j_gene: TRBJ1-2; d_gene: NA; CDR3aa: CAWSSTGQYYGYTF; CDR3nt: TGTGCCTGGAGTTCTACAGGACAGTACTATGGCTACACCTTC
abundance: few; v_gene: TRBV9; j_gene: TRBJ2-3; d_gene: NA; CDR3aa: CASSVWSGTQYF; CDR3nt: TGTGCCAGCAGCGTATGGAGCGGTACGCAGTATTTT
abundance: NA; v_gene: TRBV6-5; j_gene: TRBJ2-7; d_gene: NA; CDR3aa: CASSYLRGRNDEQYF; CDR3nt: TGTGCCAGCAGTTACTTAAGGGGGAGAAACGACGAGCAGTACTTC
abundance: NA; v_gene: TRBV6-5; j_gene: TRBJ2-3; d_gene: TRBD2; CDR3aa: CASSLSGGPTDTQYF; CDR3nt: TGTGCCAGCAGTCTCAGCGGGGGGCCCACAGATACGCAGTATTTT
abundance: NA; v_gene: TRBV5-4; j_gene: TRBJ1-2; d_gene: TRBD1; CDR3aa: CASSTYQARDRGGYTF; CDR3nt: TGTGCCAGCAGCACCTACCAAGCCCGGGACAGGGGTGGCTACACCTTC
abundance: NA; v_gene: TRBV6-1; j_gene: TRBJ1-5; d_gene: NA; CDR3aa: CASSDYGSQPQHF; CDR3nt: TGTGCCAGCAGTGATTATGGATCTCAGCCCCAGCATTTT
abundance: NA; v_gene: TRBV4-2; j_gene: TRBJ2-7; d_gene: NA; CDR3aa: CASKITAGSSYEQYF; CDR3nt: TGTGCCAGCAAAATCACTGCGGGGAGCTCCTACGAGCAGTACTTC
abundance: NA; v_gene: TRBV7-6; j_gene: TRBJ2-1; d_gene: TRBD2; CDR3aa: CASSLAGERGEQFF; CDR3nt: TGTGCCAGCAGCTTAGCTGGGGAGCGGGGTGAGCAGTTCTTC
abundance: NA; v_gene: TRBV6-5; j_gene: TRBJ2-7; d_gene: NA; CDR3aa: CASSYYGRDYEQYF; CDR3nt: TGTGCCAGCAGTTACTACGGACGGGACTACGAGCAGTACTTC
abundance: once; v_gene: TRBV4-2; j_gene: TRBJ2-5; d_gene: TRBD2; CDR3aa: CASSRYLAGGPEVETQYF; CDR3nt: TGTGCCAGCAGCCGCTATCTAGCGGGGGGGCCAGAAGTAGAGACCCAGTACTTC
abundance: NA; v_gene: TRBV7-3; j_gene: TRBJ1-2; d_gene: NA; CDR3aa: CASSPRGGDGYTF; CDR3nt: TGTGCCAGCAGCCCCCGGGGAGGCGATGGCTACACCTTC
abundance: once; v_gene: TRBV20-1; j_gene: TRBJ1-4; d_gene: NA; CDR3aa: CSAHGYEKLFF; CDR3nt: TGCAGTGCCCACGGCTATGAAAAACTGTTTTTT
abundance: NA; v_gene: TRBV27; j_gene: TRBJ1-3; d_gene: NA; CDR3aa: CASSAGLYSGNTIYF; CDR3nt: TGTGCCAGCAGTGCGGGGCTCTACTCTGGAAACACCATATATTTT
abundance: NA; v_gene: TRBV5-1; j_gene: TRBJ1-3; d_gene: NA; CDR3aa: CASSKDSGNTIYF; CDR3nt: TGCGCCAGCAGCAAGGACAGTGGAAACACCATATATTTT
abundance: NA; v_gene: TRBV5-6; j_gene: TRBJ2-3; d_gene: TRBD1; CDR3aa: CASTRTGRVDTQYF; CDR3nt: TGTGCCAGCACCAGGACAGGTAGGGTGGATACGCAGTATTTT
abundance: NA; v_gene: TRBV14; j_gene: TRBJ2-7; d_gene: NA; CDR3aa: CASSPSGNSAYEQYF; CDR3nt: TGTGCCAGCAGCCCATCAGGGAATTCGGCCTACGAGCAGTACTTC
abundance: NA; v_gene: TRBV5-6; j_gene: TRBJ2-7; d_gene: TRBD1; CDR3aa: CASRTEGQDFTYEQYF; CDR3nt: TGTGCCAGCAGAACAGAGGGACAGGATTTTACCTACGAGCAGTACTTC
abundance: NA; v_gene: TRBV6-5; j_gene: TRBJ1-3; d_gene: TRBD1; CDR3aa: CASRTGKSSGNTIYF; CDR3nt: TGTGCCAGCAGGACAGGGAAAAGCTCTGGAAACACCATATATTTT
abundance: NA; v_gene: TRBV18; j_gene: TRBJ1-2; d_gene: NA; CDR3aa: CASSDYREEGYTF; CDR3nt: TGTGCCAGCTCAGACTACAGGGAGGAAGGCTACACCTTC
abundance: once; v_gene: TRBV7-3; j_gene: TRBJ2-2; d_gene: NA; CDR3aa: CASSLAPPGTGELFF; CDR3nt: TGTGCCAGCAGCTTAGCACCTCCGGGCACCGGGGAGCTGTTTTTT
abundance: few; v_gene: TRBV11-1; j_gene: TRBJ1-2; d_gene: TRBD1; CDR3aa: CASSWGQTYGYTF; CDR3nt: TGTGCCAGCAGCTGGGGACAGACCTATGGCTACACCTTC
abundance: NA; v_gene: TRBV28; j_gene: TRBJ1-2; d_gene: NA; CDR3aa: CASRVRNRDRGYTF; CDR3nt: TGTGCCAGCCGAGTGAGAAACAGGGATCGTGGCTACACCTTC
abundance: NA; v_gene: TRBV5-5; j_gene: TRBJ1-2; d_gene: TRBD1; CDR3aa: CASSLVGGQGNYGYTF; CDR3nt: TGTGCCAGCAGCTTGGTGGGGGGACAGGGGAACTATGGCTACACCTTC
abundance: NA; v_gene: TRBV5-1; j_gene: TRBJ1-4; d_gene: TRBD1; CDR3aa: CASSLGDRAEANEKLFF; CDR3nt: TGCGCCAGCAGCTTGGGAGACAGGGCGGAAGCTAATGAAAAACTGTTTTTT
abundance: NA; v_gene: TRBV28; j_gene: TRBJ1-2; d_gene: NA; CDR3aa: CASSLGNYGNTF; CDR3nt: TGTGCCAGCAGTTTAGGTAACTATGGCAACACCTTC
abundance: NA; v_gene: TRBV6-5; j_gene: TRBJ2-7; d_gene: TRBD1; CDR3aa: CASMGQGGYEQYF; CDR3nt: TGTGCCAGCATGGGACAGGGGGGCTACGAGCAGTACTTC
abundance: NA; v_gene: TRBV7-2; j_gene: TRBJ1-1; d_gene: NA; CDR3aa: CASSSRTSGMNTEAFF; CDR3nt: TGTGCCAGCAGCTCCAGGACATCCGGTATGAACACTGAAGCTTTCTTT
abundance: NA; v_gene: TRBV7-9; j_gene: TRBJ2-2; d_gene: NA; CDR3aa: CASSSALQGTGELFF; CDR3nt: TGTGCCAGCAGCTCCGCCTTACAGGGAACCGGGGAGCTGTTTTTT
abundance: NA; v_gene: TRBV7-2; j_gene: TRBJ1-2; d_gene: TRBD1; CDR3aa: CASSLHPPGQVSGYTF; CDR3nt: TGTGCCAGCAGCTTGCACCCGCCGGGACAGGTTTCTGGCTACACCTTC
abundance: NA; v_gene: TRBV6-1; j_gene: TRBJ1-2; d_gene: NA; CDR3aa: CASSEEPLLVYGYTF; CDR3nt: TGTGCCAGCAGTGAAGAGCCGCTGTTAGTCTATGGCTACACCTTC
abundance: NA; v_gene: TRBV6-5; j_gene: TRBJ2-1; d_gene: TRBD2; CDR3aa: CASSYSPGGSYNEQFF; CDR3nt: TGTGCCAGCAGTTACTCACCGGGGGGCTCCTACAATGAGCAGTTCTTC
abundance: NA; v_gene: TRBV4-1; j_gene: TRBJ2-5; d_gene: NA; CDR3aa: CASSPGGRETQYF; CDR3nt: TGCGCCAGCAGCCCGGGCGGGCGAGAGACCCAGTACTTC
abundance: NA; v_gene: TRBV6-5; j_gene: TRBJ2-7; d_gene: TRBD2; CDR3aa: CASSWSPAGGYEQYF; CDR3nt: TGTGCCAGCAGTTGGTCCCCAGCGGGAGGCTACGAGCAGTACTTC